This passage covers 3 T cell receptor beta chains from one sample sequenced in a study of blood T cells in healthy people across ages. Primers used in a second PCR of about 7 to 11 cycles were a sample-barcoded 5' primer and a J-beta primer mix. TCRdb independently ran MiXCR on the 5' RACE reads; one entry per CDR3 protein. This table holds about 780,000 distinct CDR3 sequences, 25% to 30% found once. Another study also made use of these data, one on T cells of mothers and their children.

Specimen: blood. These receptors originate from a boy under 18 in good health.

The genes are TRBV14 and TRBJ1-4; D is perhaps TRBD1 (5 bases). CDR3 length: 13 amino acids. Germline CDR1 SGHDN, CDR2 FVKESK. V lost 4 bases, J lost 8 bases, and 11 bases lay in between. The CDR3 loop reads CASSRRGKEKLFF. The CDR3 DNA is TGTGCCAGCAGCCGAAGGGGAAAGGAAAAACTGTTTTTT.

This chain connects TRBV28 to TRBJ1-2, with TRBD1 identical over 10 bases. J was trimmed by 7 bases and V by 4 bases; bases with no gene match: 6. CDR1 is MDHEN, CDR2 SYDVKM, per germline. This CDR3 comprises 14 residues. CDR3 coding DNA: TGTGCCAGCAGTTCAGACAGGGGGCTGGCTGGCTACACCTTC. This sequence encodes CASSSDRGLAGYTF.

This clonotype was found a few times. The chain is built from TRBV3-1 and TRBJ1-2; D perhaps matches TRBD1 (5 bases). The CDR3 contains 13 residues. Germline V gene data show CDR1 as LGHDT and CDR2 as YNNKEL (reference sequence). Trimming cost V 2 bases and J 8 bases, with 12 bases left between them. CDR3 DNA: TGTGCCAGCAGCCAACAAGGGGCTGAAGGCTACACCTTC. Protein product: CASSQQGAEGYTF.